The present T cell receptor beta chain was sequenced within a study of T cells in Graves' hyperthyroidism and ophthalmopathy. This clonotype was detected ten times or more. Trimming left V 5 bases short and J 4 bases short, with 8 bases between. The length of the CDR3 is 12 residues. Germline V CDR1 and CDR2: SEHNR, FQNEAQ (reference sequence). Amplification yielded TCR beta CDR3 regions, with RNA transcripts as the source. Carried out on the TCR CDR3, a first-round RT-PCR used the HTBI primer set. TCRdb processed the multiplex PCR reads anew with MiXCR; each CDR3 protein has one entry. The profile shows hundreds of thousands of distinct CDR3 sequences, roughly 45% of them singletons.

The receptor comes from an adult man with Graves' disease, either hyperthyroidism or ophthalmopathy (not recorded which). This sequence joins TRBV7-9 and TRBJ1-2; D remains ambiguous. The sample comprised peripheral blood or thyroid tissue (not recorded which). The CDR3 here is CASSPGLYGYTF. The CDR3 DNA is TGTGCCAGCAGCCCCGGACTCTATGGCTACACCTTC.